This TCR beta chain was recovered during a study of tumor-infiltrating lymphocytes in primary liver carcinoma. CDR1 and CDR2 (germline): SGHVS, FQNEAQ. The CDR3 has 16 residues. Researchers drew blood RNA from unsorted whole blood and extracted germline DNA as well. Researchers generated TCR beta cDNA from approximately 450 ng of total RNA, relying on a constant-region primer. Three rounds of nested multiplex PCR with slightly modified ARM-PCR produced TCR beta libraries. Both of the initial two PCR rounds ran for about 11 cycles and employed TRBV1-TRBV30 forward primers alongside a C-beta reverse primer. In TCRdb, the multiplex PCR reads were re-called with MiXCR into one record per CDR3 protein. Counted here are nearly 200,000 distinct CDR3 sequences, less than 65% occurring once; the ten biggest clones make up 5.5% to 9%. A word on this clonotype: A junction end diverges from the germline sequence, so it may reflect a read error.

The TCR sequence derives from a woman aged 55 to 70 with primary liver carcinoma and hepatitis B virus infection. Sequencing was performed on peripheral blood. V and J are TRBV7-8 and TRBJ2-6; the D is unclear. This CDR3 is CTSSFTFNSGANVLTF. The CDR3, as DNA: TGTACCAGCAGCTTCACGTTTAACTCTGGGGCCAACGTCCTGACTTTC.